The 3 T cell receptor beta chains reported below all come from one sample, sequenced in a study of identifying expanded T cells in peripheral blood. Sequencing used immunoSEQ multiplex PCR; TCRdb keeps in-frame clones, though not all of them. The sample lists 100,000 to 150,000 clones; approximately 86% were seen once. Specimen: blood. The receptors shown here come from a person between 18 and 75 years old in good health.

The chain uses TRBV2 and TRBJ1-3; 7 nucleotides agree with TRBD1. The germline gives CDR1 SNHLY, CDR2 FYNNEI. The CDR3 consists of 16 residues. V lost 4 bases to trimming and J lost 0 bases; unmatched junction nucleotides: 6. CDR3: CASSGTGTASGNTIYF. Written as DNA, the CDR3 is TGTGCCAGCAGTGGGACAGGCACCGCCTCTGGAAACACCATATATTTT.

This clone was seen a single time. This rearrangement joins TRBV6-1 to TRBJ2-3; no reliable D call. The CDR3 sequence is 15 residues long. The germline CDR1 and CDR2 sequences are MNHNS and SASEGT. V lost 1 base and J lost 0, with 8 bases in between. CDR3 amino acids: CASSEDPTSTDTQYF. The CDR3 DNA sequence: TGTGCCAGCAGTGAAGACCCGACTAGCACAGATACGCAGTATTTT.

As for this clone: Given a much more abundant clone one base away, this may be a read error. This chain joins TRBV13 and TRBJ2-7, with D perhaps TRBD1 (6 bases). This CDR3 is 12 amino acids long. The ends were cut back, 2 bases at V and 6 bases at J, with 8 bases in the middle. Per germline, CDR1 PRHDT and CDR2 FYEKMQ (reference sequence). The CDR3 DNA reads TGTGCCAGCAGCTTATTAGGGGGCGAGCAGTACTTC. It translates to CASSLLGGEQYF.